This T cell receptor (beta chain) was obtained from a study of blood T cell repertoires in COVID-19. Study at large: The United States, Italy and Spain supplied acute and convalescent COVID-19 samples. The cDNA or gDNA used as material had been derived from T cells, B-cell-depleted T cells, or PBMCs.

Profiled with immunoSEQ multiplex PCR; TCRdb holds only in-frame clones, not every one. Among roughly 290,000 clones listed, around 87% were seen once. This clone was counted a few times. The CDR3 runs to 14 residues. The germline CDR1 and CDR2 sequences are SGHDN and FVKESK. V gave up 7 bases and J gave up 6 bases, with 18 bases separating them. The source is a woman aged 45-65 years who had recovered from COVID-19. This chain connects TRBV14 to TRBJ1-2; tentatively, D is TRBD1 (5 bases). Sequencing was performed on peripheral blood. The DNA for the CDR3 is TGTGCCAGCACCCCTCTGCGGGGGTCAGATGGCTACACCTTC. Protein sequence: CASTPLRGSDGYTF.